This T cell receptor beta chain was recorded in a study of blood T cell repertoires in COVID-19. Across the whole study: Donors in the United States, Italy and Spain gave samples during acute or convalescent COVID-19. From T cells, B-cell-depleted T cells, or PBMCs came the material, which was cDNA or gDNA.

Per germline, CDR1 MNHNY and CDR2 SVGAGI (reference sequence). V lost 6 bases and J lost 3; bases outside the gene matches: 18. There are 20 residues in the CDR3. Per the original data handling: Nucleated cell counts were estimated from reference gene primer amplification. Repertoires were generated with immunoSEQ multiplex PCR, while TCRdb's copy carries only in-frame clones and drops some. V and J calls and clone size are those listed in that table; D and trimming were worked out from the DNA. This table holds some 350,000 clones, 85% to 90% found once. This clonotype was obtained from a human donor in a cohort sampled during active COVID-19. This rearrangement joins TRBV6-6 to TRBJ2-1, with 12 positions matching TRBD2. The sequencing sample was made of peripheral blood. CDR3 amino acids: CASSPLAGTSGLSLYNEQFF. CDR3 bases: TGTGCCAGCAGCCCCCTGGCCGGGACTAGCGGGCTCTCCCTCTACAATGAGCAGTTCTTC.